Following are 26 T cell receptor beta chains from one sample sequenced in a study of blood T cell repertoires in COVID-19. Generated by immunoSEQ multiplex PCR, the TCRdb table keeps only in-frame clones and is missing some. The table lists 130,000 or so clones, less than 85% of them singletons. The sample consisted of peripheral blood. These receptors came from a woman of 80 years or more with acute or convalescent COVID-19.

For this clone: Other DNA sequences from this sample encode an identical CDR3 as well. J is TRBJ2-5 and V is TRBV18, with a weak D call TRBD1 (5 bases). The germline V gene has CDR1 KGHSH and CDR2 LQKENI. The V and J ends lost 6 bases and 1 base respectively, with 9 bases between them. The CDR3 is made up of 13 amino acids. The DNA for the CDR3 is TGTGCCAGCTCGCCAGGGCTCCAAGAGACCCAGTACTTC. It yields the protein CASSPGLQETQYF.

The chain couples TRBV6-5 to TRBJ2-3, with 7 nucleotides matching TRBD1. Looked up from germline, CDR1 is MNHEY and CDR2 is SVGAGI. This CDR3 comprises 12 residues. Unmatched junction bases numbered 10, after V lost 6 bases and J lost 13 bases. The chain's CDR3 is CASSSDRFKEYF. The CDR3 nucleotides are TGTGCCAGCAGCTCGGACAGGTTTAAAGAGTATTTT.

J is TRBJ2-2 and V is TRBV7-6; TRBD2 matches 10 bases. Germline CDR1 reads SGHVS; CDR2 reads FNYEAQ. This CDR3 is built from 15 residues. The J segment lost 7 bases and the V segment lost 5 bases, leaving 7 bases of the junction unmatched. CDR3 region: CASSRSGGVIGELFF. CDR3 coding DNA: TGTGCCAGCAGCCGGAGCGGGGGGGTGATCGGGGAGCTGTTTTTT. The full variable domain, its missing parts supplied by reference TRBV7-6 and TRBJ2-2, is GAGVSQSPRYKVTKRGQDVALRCDPISGHVSLYWYRQALGQGPEFLTYFNYEAQQDKSGLPNDRFSAERPEGSISTLTIQRTEQRDSAMYRCASSRSGGVIGELFFGEGSRLTVL.

The V gene is TRBV7-2, the J gene TRBJ2-3; weak D call: TRBD2 (6 bases). This CDR3 contains 16 residues. Trimming removed 5 bases at V and 7 bases at J, with 22 bases between. The germline V gene encodes CDR1 SGHTA and CDR2 FQGNSA. CDR3: CASSVGGGLDVNTQYF. CDR3 nucleotide sequence: TGTGCCAGCAGCGTCGGCGGAGGGTTGGACGTGAATACGCAGTATTTT. The complete variable domain, with remaining parts taken from reference TRBV7-2 and TRBJ2-3, reads GAGVSQSPSNKVTEKGKDVELRCDPISGHTALYWYRQSLGQGLEFLIYFQGNSAPDKSGLPSDRFSAERTGGSVSTLTIQRTQQEDSAVYLCASSVGGGLDVNTQYFGPGTRLTVL.

The chain couples TRBV25-1 to TRBJ2-1, with no clear D. With 8 bases removed from V and 6 bases from J, the gap between germline ends came to 11 bases. The CDR3 has 12 amino acids. The germline V gene encodes CDR1 MGHDK and CDR2 SYGVNS. The CDR3 here is CASSGTSNEQFF. The CDR3, as DNA: TGTGCCAGCTCAGGAACAAGCAATGAGCAGTTCTTC.

The chain links TRBV5-6 to TRBJ1-1, with D uncertain. CDR3 size: 13 residues. CDR1 is SGHDT and CDR2 is YYEEEE in the germline V gene. The germline V and J ends were trimmed by 0 bases and 5 bases, with 8 bases remaining between them. CDR3 nucleotide sequence: TGTGCCAGCAGCTTGGGCTTCGGGACTGAAGCTTTCTTT. Amino acid sequence: CASSLGFGTEAFF.

The chain links TRBV6-5 to TRBJ1-1, with D possibly being TRBD1 (6 bases). Germline-derived CDR1 and CDR2 are MNHEY and SVGAGI. This CDR3 contains 12 residues. Trimming stripped 1 base from V and 10 bases from J, with 10 bases between. CDR3 in amino acids: CASSYYGQRAFF. The CDR3 nucleotides read TGTGCCAGCAGTTACTACGGACAGCGAGCTTTCTTT.

V is TRBV6-5 and J is TRBJ1-2, with 8 bases identical to TRBD1. The V and J ends lost 8 bases and 8 bases, in that order; junction bases with no gene match: 7. This CDR3 has 12 residues. Germline V gene lookup returns CDR1 MNHEY and CDR2 SVGAGI. The CDR3 sequence: CASRQGARGYTF. In DNA, the CDR3 is TGTGCCAGCCGTCAGGGGGCGCGCGGCTACACCTTC.

The rearrangement uses TRBV19 and TRBJ1-6; 7 bases map to TRBD1. CDR1 LNHDA and CDR2 SQIVND come from the germline V gene (reference sequence). J was trimmed by 13 bases and V by 7 bases; bases with no gene match: 10. This CDR3 comprises 13 residues. In DNA, the CDR3 is TGTGCCAGTAAGGGTGCGGGACAGACGCCCCTCCACTTT. Translation gives CASKGAGQTPLHF.

V gene TRBV5-1 combines with J gene TRBJ2-1, with 11 bases that match TRBD2. The germline V gene encodes CDR1 SGHRS and CDR2 YFSETQ. This CDR3 comprises 15 residues. The V gene end was trimmed by 5 bases and the J gene end by 2 bases; junction bases not matched to a gene: 3. As DNA, the CDR3 is TGCGCCAGCAGACCACTAGCGGGAGCCTACAATGAGCAGTTCTTC. Its translation: CASRPLAGAYNEQFF.

The rearrangement joins TRBV7-9 to TRBJ1-1; D is perhaps TRBD1 (5 bases). The CDR3 runs to 14 residues. Per the germline V gene, CDR1 is SEHNR and CDR2 is FQNEAQ (reference sequence). The V gene lost 6 bases and the J gene lost 8 bases, with 19 bases spanning the gap. The CDR3 here is CASRTSGGAREAFF. The CDR3 DNA sequence: TGTGCCAGCAGAACCTCGGGGGGTGCTAGGGAAGCTTTCTTT.

This rearrangement joins TRBV10-1 to TRBJ2-5; 8 bases are a match to TRBD2. This CDR3 comprises 14 residues. Germline loops: CDR1 WNHNN, CDR2 SYGVQD (reference sequence). The V segment lost 9 bases and the J segment 4 bases; nucleotides outside the gene matches: 10. Here the CDR3 DNA reads TGCGCCAGGCCCGCGGGGGGAGGACGAGAGACCCAGTACTTC. Its translation is CARPAGGGRETQYF.

The CDR3 sequence: CASSKSGGTDTQYF. In nucleotides, the CDR3 is TGTGCCAGCAGCAAGAGCGGGGGCACAGATACGCAGTATTTT. This chain links TRBV6-2 or TRBV6-3 with TRBJ2-3; 7 positions agree with TRBD2. CDR3 length: 14 residues. Germline trimming cut 6 bases from V and 1 base from J; bases unmatched to any gene: 4. Looked up from germline, CDR1 is MNHEY and CDR2 is SVGEGT.

V usage is TRBV29-1 and J usage is TRBJ2-5; 7 bases map to TRBD2. The CDR3 totals 14 residues. Germline CDR1 and CDR2: SQVTM and ANQGSEA. With V trimmed by 4 bases and J by 4 bases, 9 bases remained unmatched. The CDR3: CSVGITGGLETQYF. CDR3 DNA: TGCAGCGTTGGGATTACGGGAGGTCTAGAGACCCAGTACTTC.

J is TRBJ2-1 and V is TRBV7-2; 16 bases fit TRBD2. V gave up 0 bases and J gave up 4 bases; unmatched junction bases: 0. This CDR3 is built from 17 residues. Germline loops: CDR1 SGHTA, CDR2 FQGNSA. The CDR3 reads CASSLAGLAGGYNEQFF. The CDR3 coding sequence is TGTGCCAGCAGCTTAGCGGGACTAGCGGGAGGGTACAATGAGCAGTTCTTC.

The chain recombines TRBV6-2 or TRBV6-3 with TRBJ2-2, with 11 positions matching TRBD1. With 6 bases clipped from V and 4 bases from J, the junction kept 7 bases outside the gene matches. This CDR3 has 16 residues. From germline, CDR1 is MNHEY and CDR2 SVGEGT. The CDR3 DNA sequence: TGTGCCAGCAGCCCTGGACAGGGGGCGGGCACCGGGGAGCTGTTTTTT. As protein: CASSPGQGAGTGELFF.

The genes are TRBV9 and TRBJ2-2, with D tentatively TRBD2 (5 bases). Germline loops: CDR1 SGDLS, CDR2 YYNGEE. The CDR3 extends over 13 amino acids. The ends were cut back, 1 base at V and 6 bases at J, with 7 bases in the middle. The CDR3 is CASSVLEAGELFF. The DNA of the CDR3 is TGTGCCAGCAGCGTATTGGAGGCCGGGGAGCTGTTTTTT.

CDR3 sequence: CASGLRSTHRGRCNQPQHF. CDR3 in DNA: TGTGCTAGTGGTTTGCGTTCAACCCACAGGGGGCGTTGCAATCAGCCCCAGCATTTT. The rearrangement links TRBV12-5 to TRBJ1-5, with 9 bases matching TRBD1. With V trimmed by 2 bases and J by 2 bases, 13 bases remained unmatched. CDR3 length: 19 residues. Germline V gives CDR1 LGHNT, CDR2 FRNRAP.

The chain employs TRBV19 and TRBJ1-5, with D tentatively TRBD1 (6 bases). The CDR3 is 13 amino acids. Germline CDR1 reads LNHDA; CDR2 reads SQIVND (reference sequence). V dropped 4 bases and J dropped 5 bases, with 9 bases sitting between them. Here the CDR3 reads CASSKQGYQPQHF. CDR3 coding DNA: TGTGCCAGTAGTAAACAGGGCTATCAGCCCCAGCATTTT.

The rearrangement links TRBV2 to TRBJ2-1; no definite D call. This CDR3 spans 14 amino acids. Germline values: CDR1 SNHLY, CDR2 FYNNEI. V was shortened by 6 bases and J by 10 bases, with 19 bases between the two germline ends. The CDR3 DNA follows: TGTGCCAGCAGGATACAGTTACTGGGTTCGGAGCAGTTCTTC. Translating gives CASRIQLLGSEQFF. Supplemented by reference TRBV2 and TRBJ2-1, the full variable domain reads EPEVTQTPSHQVTQMGQEVILRCVPISNHLYFYWYRQILGQKVEFLVSFYNNEISEKSEIFDDQFSVERPDGSNFTLKIRSTKLEDSAMYFCASRIQLLGSEQFFGPGTRLTVL.

This chain connects TRBV9 to TRBJ2-7, with 9 bases fitting TRBD2. Losses at the gene ends were 4 bases for V and 3 bases for J; bases not matched to a gene: 8. Germline assignment: CDR1 SGDLS and CDR2 YYNGEE. CDR3 length: 15 amino acids. The CDR3 region has the DNA TGTGCCAGCAGCCCCTCGGGCGGGAGGGGCTACGAGCAGTACTTC. It translates to CASSPSGGRGYEQYF. The full variable domain, in which reference TRBV9 and TRBJ2-7 provide the parts outside the CDR3, is DSGVTQTPKHLITATGQRVTLRCSPRSGDLSVYWYQQSLDQGLQFLIQYYNGEERAKGNILERFSAQQFPDLHSELNLSSLELGDSALYFCASSPSGGRGYEQYFGPGTRLTVT.

The V gene is TRBV19, the J gene TRBJ1-5; D ambiguous. Germline V CDR1 and CDR2: LNHDA, SQIVND (reference sequence). V was clipped by 2 bases and J by 3 bases, with 8 bases between them. The CDR3 sequence is 14 residues long. The CDR3 protein is CASSIWEINQPQHF. CDR3 DNA sequence: TGTGCCAGTAGTATATGGGAGATCAATCAGCCCCAGCATTTT.

This clone was observed a few times. The chain couples TRBV9 to TRBJ1-2; D is unresolved. Trimming left V 2 bases short and J 2 bases short, with 7 bases between. CDR3 size: 13 residues. CDR1 and CDR2 (germline): SGDLS, YYNGEE. CDR3 in DNA: TGTGCCAGCAGCGTTACGGGGAACTATGGCTACACCTTC. It encodes CASSVTGNYGYTF.

The chain is built from TRBV14 and TRBJ2-1, with D possibly matching TRBD2 (6 bases). The CDR3 has 17 residues. CDR1 SGHDN and CDR2 FVKESK come from the germline V gene. The V end was cut by 0 bases, the J end by 0 bases, with 12 bases between. DNA for the CDR3: TGTGCCAGCAGCCAAGATCGTCCCGGGAGCTCCTACAATGAGCAGTTCTTC. This encodes CASSQDRPGSSYNEQFF.

This chain joins TRBV18 and TRBJ1-1; D not certain. The CDR3 loop spans 12 amino acids. Germline V lookup: CDR1 KGHSH, CDR2 LQKENI. Between the trimmed V and J ends, which lost 5 bases and 2 bases, there was a span of 6 bases. The CDR3 here is CASSGRNTEAFF. CDR3 sequence (DNA): TGTGCCAGCTCAGGGAGAAACACTGAAGCTTTCTTT. The full variable domain, rest sourced from reference TRBV18 and TRBJ1-1, is NAGVMQNPRHLVRRRGQEARLRCSPMKGHSHVYWYRQLPEEGLKFMVYLQKENIIDESGMPKERFSAEFPKEGPSILRIQQVVRGDSAAYFCASSGRNTEAFFGQGTRLTVV.

The V and J genes are TRBV9 and TRBJ2-1, with 9 bases matching TRBD2. This CDR3 is 16 amino acids long. The ends lost 4 bases at V and 7 bases at J; junction bases unmatched: 12. Per germline, CDR1 SGDLS and CDR2 YYNGEE. The CDR3 region has the DNA TGTGCCAGCAGCCGAGATCGAGCGGGGGGCCCGAATGAGCAGTTCTTC. Its protein product is CASSRDRAGGPNEQFF.